Below, 24 T cell receptor beta chains from the same sample are listed, as sequenced in a study of blood T cell repertoires in COVID-19. The assay was immunoSEQ multiplex PCR, and TCRdb's table has in-frame clones only and misses some. Here the sample spans a few hundred thousand clones, approximately 88% being singletons. The specimen sequenced was peripheral blood. All receptors come from a woman aged 25 to 45 who had recovered from COVID-19.

This chain joins TRBV3-1 (or the pseudogene TRBV3-2) and TRBJ2-1; D is perhaps TRBD2 (5 bases). V was clipped by 0 bases and J by 2 bases, with 14 bases between them. The CDR3 runs 17 residues. Germline assignment: CDR1 LGHDT and CDR2 YNNKEL (reference sequence). The CDR3 protein is CASSQDQRAATYNEQFF. In nucleotides, the CDR3 is TGTGCCAGCAGCCAAGACCAGAGGGCGGCGACCTACAATGAGCAGTTCTTC.

The rearrangement links TRBV7-2 to TRBJ2-6; D is possibly TRBD2 (5 bases). CDR1 is SGHTA and CDR2 is FQGNSA in the germline V gene. The CDR3 is 16 amino acids. Trimming took off 5 bases at V and 2 bases at J, with 13 bases between the two ends. The CDR3 loop is CASSPGFGAGANVLTF. CDR3 DNA sequence: TGTGCCAGCAGCCCGGGTTTCGGGGCTGGGGCCAACGTCCTGACTTTC.

This clone was detected only a few times. In the same sample, other DNA sequences code for this CDR3. The chain combines TRBV30 with TRBJ2-3; D is perhaps TRBD2 (6 bases). The germline V gene has CDR1 GTSNPN and CDR2 SVGIG (reference sequence). The V end was cut by 4 bases, the J end by 5 bases, with 7 bases between. The CDR3 spans 11 residues. The DNA for the CDR3 is TGTGCCTGGACCGGGGGAGATACGCAGTATTTT. It specifies CAWTGGDTQYF.

The chain combines TRBV5-4 with TRBJ2-4; 8 bases are a match to TRBD1. Germline V gives CDR1 SGHNT, CDR2 YYREEE (reference sequence). V shed 4 bases, J shed 5 bases, and the junction held 11 bases outside the gene matches. The CDR3 totals 16 residues. CDR3 coding DNA: TGTGCCAGCAGCCCGGCAGCCGGGACAGGTGAAAACATTCAGTACTTC. Translating gives CASSPAAGTGENIQYF.

The chain is built from TRBV7-9 and TRBJ2-5, with 7 bases that match TRBD1. This CDR3 has 14 residues. Germline CDR1 is SEHNR and CDR2 is FQNEAQ (reference sequence). Trimming removed 5 bases from V and 0 bases from J; junction bases left unmatched: 3. The CDR3 DNA is TGTGCCAGCAGCCCGGACAGGTACCAAGAGACCCAGTACTTC. It translates to CASSPDRYQETQYF. Together with reference TRBV7-9 and TRBJ2-5, the CDR3 gives the full variable domain: DTGVSQNPRHKITKRGQNVTFRCDPISEHNRLYWYRQTLGQGPEFLTYFQNEAQLEKSRLLSDRFSAERPKGSFSTLEIQRTEQGDSAMYLCASSPDRYQETQYFGPGTRLLVL.

This clone was picked up one time. V and J are TRBV15 and TRBJ1-4; 9 bases match TRBD1. Germline CDR1 and CDR2: LNHNV and YYDKDF (reference sequence). With 0 bases clipped from V and 5 bases from J, the junction kept 4 bases outside the gene matches. This CDR3 has 16 amino acids. Here the CDR3 reads CATSRDEDRGNEKLFF. CDR3 DNA sequence: TGTGCCACCAGCAGAGATGAGGACAGGGGCAATGAAAAACTGTTTTTT.

The CDR3 DNA is TGTGCCTGGAGATTTCAGGGCCCCGGGGAGCTGTTTTTT. Residues: CAWRFQGPGELFF. This chain connects TRBV30 to TRBJ2-2, with a tentative D call TRBD1 (5 bases). This CDR3 contains 13 residues. The V end was cut by 3 bases, the J end by 6 bases, with 11 bases between. Germline-derived CDR1 and CDR2 are GTSNPN and SVGIG (reference sequence).

This clone was counted a single time. The rearrangement links TRBV5-4 to TRBJ2-5; D is unresolved. CDR3 size: 15 residues. V gave up 0 bases and J gave up 2 bases, with 11 bases separating them. Germline-derived CDR1 and CDR2 are SGHNT and YYREEE (reference sequence). The CDR3 coding sequence is TGTGCCAGCAGCTTGGCCGTAGACAATCAAGAGACCCAGTACTTC. This codes for CASSLAVDNQETQYF.

A single count supports this clone. V is TRBV7-9 and J is TRBJ1-5; D uncertain. CDR1 SEHNR and CDR2 FQNEAQ come from the germline V gene (reference sequence). V lost 8 bases, J lost 6 bases, and 20 bases lay in between. There are 15 residues in the CDR3. This CDR3 reads CASLDCPRYGQPQHF. Written as DNA, the CDR3 is TGTGCCAGCTTGGACTGCCCCCGTTACGGTCAGCCCCAGCATTTT.

The rearrangement uses TRBV5-1 and TRBJ1-2, with a tentative D call TRBD1 (6 bases). The CDR3 runs 13 residues. Trimming stripped 4 bases from V and 8 bases from J, with 15 bases between. Germline values: CDR1 SGHRS, CDR2 YFSETQ. This chain's CDR3 is CASSGRGPGGYTF. CDR3 coding DNA: TGCGCCAGCAGCGGCAGGGGCCCGGGGGGCTACACCTTC.

The chain employs TRBV2 and TRBJ2-5; D is undetermined. CDR1 and CDR2 from the germline V gene are SNHLY and FYNNEI. Trimming took off 6 bases at V and 5 bases at J, with 13 bases between the two ends. This CDR3 contains 13 residues. CDR3 coding DNA: TGTGCCAGCAGAGGCAATATCGGGGAGACCCAGTACTTC. It codes for CASRGNIGETQYF.

The chain joins TRBV5-1 to TRBJ1-1; D might be TRBD1 (6 bases). V was pared by 2 bases and J by 2 bases, with 13 bases between. The CDR3 is made up of 15 amino acids. The germline V gene encodes CDR1 SGHRS and CDR2 YFSETQ. The CDR3 nucleotides read TGCGCCAGCAGCTTTCTGACAGGACCTAACACTGAAGCTTTCTTT. Translation gives CASSFLTGPNTEAFF.

CDR3 loop: CASSNRVAQETQYF. The CDR3 DNA is TGTGCCAGCAGTAACAGGGTTGCCCAAGAGACCCAGTACTTC. This chain joins TRBV27 and TRBJ2-5; D perhaps matches TRBD1 (6 bases). V dropped 5 bases and J dropped 1 base, with 11 bases sitting between them. Per the germline V gene, CDR1 is MNHEY and CDR2 is SMNVEV (reference sequence). This CDR3 comprises 14 residues.

The chain is built from TRBV7-9 and TRBJ1-2; D gene ambiguous. Germline-derived CDR1 and CDR2 are SEHNR and FQNEAQ (reference sequence). Trimming left V 2 bases short and J 6 bases short, with 16 bases between. The CDR3 sequence is 15 residues long. In DNA, the CDR3 is TGTGCCAGCAGCTTAATAAACGTTCTGGAGGATGGCTACACCTTC. This translates into CASSLINVLEDGYTF.

The chain uses TRBV9 and TRBJ2-7; 9 positions agree with TRBD2. Germline V gene lookup returns CDR1 SGDLS and CDR2 YYNGEE. The V and J ends lost 2 bases and 3 bases, in that order; junction bases with no gene match: 6. The CDR3 runs to 15 residues. The CDR3 region is CASSVSAGGFYEQYF. In nucleotides, the CDR3 is TGTGCCAGCAGCGTTTCAGCGGGGGGTTTCTACGAGCAGTACTTC.

This rearrangement joins TRBV29-1 to TRBJ2-3; D unresolved. Trimming removed 4 bases from V and 5 bases from J, with 10 bases in between. The CDR3 extends over 12 amino acids. CDR1 and CDR2 from the germline V gene are SQVTM and ANQGSEA. CDR3 in DNA: TGCAGCGTTGGGAGAGGTCGAGATACGCAGTATTTT. Protein product: CSVGRGRDTQYF.

This clone appeared a single time. The V call is TRBV20-1, the J call TRBJ2-3; D gene uncertain. Germline CDR1 is DFQATT and CDR2 is SNEGSKA (reference sequence). V lost 3 bases, J lost 4 bases, and 11 bases lay in between. The CDR3 has 13 amino acids. As DNA, the CDR3 is TGCAGTGCTAGTAGATGGAGATCAGATACGCAGTATTTT. Residues: CSASRWRSDTQYF.

The chain uses TRBV18 and TRBJ1-4; D is undetermined. With 0 bases removed from V and 0 bases from J, the gap between germline ends came to 11 bases. Germline V gene lookup returns CDR1 KGHSH and CDR2 LQKENI. This CDR3 has 17 amino acids. CDR3 sequence reads: CASSPPGRGTTNEKLFF. For the CDR3, the DNA is TGTGCCAGCTCACCACCGGGTCGCGGCACAACTAATGAAAAACTGTTTTTT.

The count of this clone is one. One end of the junction is discordant with germline, which a read error may explain. V usage is TRBV19 and J usage is TRBJ1-1; 7 nucleotides match TRBD1. The germline CDR1 and CDR2 sequences are LNHDA and SQIVND (reference sequence). The CDR3 length is 14 residues. As DNA, the CDR3 is TGTGCCAGCAGTAACGACAGGGTGAACACTGAAGCTTTCTTT. This translates into CASSNDRVNTEAFF.

The rearrangement links TRBV6-1 to TRBJ1-1; the D is unclear. Germline V lookup: CDR1 MNHNS, CDR2 SASEGT. The CDR3 runs to 11 residues. The V end lost 7 bases, the J end lost 11 bases, and 14 bases lay between the germline ends. CDR3 loop: CASTPPGGAFF. The CDR3 DNA is TGTGCCAGCACCCCCCCGGGTGGGGCTTTCTTT.

This chain connects TRBV7-2 to TRBJ2-1, with 10 bases identical to TRBD1. Germline loops: CDR1 SGHTA, CDR2 FQGNSA. Trimming took 5 bases from V and 0 from J; bases not matched to a gene: 7. This CDR3 has 17 amino acids. The CDR3 sequence is CASSIGQGGYSYNEQFF. CDR3 in DNA: TGTGCCAGCAGCATCGGACAGGGGGGATACTCCTACAATGAGCAGTTCTTC.

The V gene is TRBV11-2, the J gene TRBJ2-3; maybe TRBD2 (5 bases). The length of the CDR3 is 16 residues. CDR1 SGHAT and CDR2 FQNNGV come from the germline V gene. The V and J ends lost 3 bases and 5 bases respectively, with 18 bases between them. The CDR3 spells CASSFRGLGRRDTQYF. The CDR3 nucleotides read TGTGCCAGCAGCTTTCGAGGACTCGGACGGCGAGATACGCAGTATTTT.

The chain uses TRBV6-5 and TRBJ1-6; D is ambiguous. This CDR3 has 15 residues. The V gene lost 10 bases and the J gene lost 0 bases, with 13 bases spanning the gap. CDR1 is MNHEY, CDR2 SVGAGI, per germline. CDR3 sequence reads: CATSITRSYNSPLHF. As DNA, the CDR3 is TGTGCCACCTCAATAACACGCTCCTATAATTCACCCCTCCACTTT.

This clone was observed a single time. The chain is built from TRBV5-1 and TRBJ1-2; 11 nucleotides align to TRBD1. Germline assignment: CDR1 SGHRS and CDR2 YFSETQ. This CDR3 contains 14 residues. V lost 5 bases, J lost 4 bases, and 4 bases stayed unmatched. CDR3 DNA: TGCGCCAGCAGAACTGGGACAGGGGGCTATGGCTACACCTTC. Protein sequence: CASRTGTGGYGYTF. Complete variable domain (other parts from reference TRBV5-1 and TRBJ1-2): KAGVTQTPRYLIKTRGQQVTLSCSPISGHRSVSWYQQTPGQGLQFLFEYFSETQRNKGNFPGRFSGRQFSNSRSEMNVSTLELGDSALYLCASRTGTGGYGYTFGSGTRLTVV.